This T cell receptor (beta chain) comes out of a study of shared clonotypes between healthy human individuals. Study-wide points: Sequencing depth was predicted to influence how clonotypes are shared among donors. The researchers took only blood, and tissue repertoires probably look different.

The CDR3 has 16 residues. CDR1 MNHEY and CDR2 SMNVEV come from the germline V gene (reference sequence). The authors split each subset's genomic DNA evenly across several immunoSEQ plates. The table came from immunoSEQ multiplex PCR; TCRdb's copy has only in-frame clones and leaves some out. The data show roughly 490,000 clones, with 70% to 80% seen just once and over 10% held by the top ten. A word on this clone: Its antigen is as yet unknown.

Sequenced input: PBMCs. The chain recombines TRBV27 with TRBJ2-5, with 7 bases fitting TRBD1. The J call may not be correct, given that the DNA end is closer to TRBJ2-7. This TCR was sampled from a woman aged 40 to 50 in good health. Some clones in this sample may be carry-over from other donors' samples. CDR3 in DNA: TGTGCCAGCAGACCCTGGGGCACCGGGACAGTCTACGAGCAGTACTTC. Amino acids: CASRPWGTGTVYEQYF.